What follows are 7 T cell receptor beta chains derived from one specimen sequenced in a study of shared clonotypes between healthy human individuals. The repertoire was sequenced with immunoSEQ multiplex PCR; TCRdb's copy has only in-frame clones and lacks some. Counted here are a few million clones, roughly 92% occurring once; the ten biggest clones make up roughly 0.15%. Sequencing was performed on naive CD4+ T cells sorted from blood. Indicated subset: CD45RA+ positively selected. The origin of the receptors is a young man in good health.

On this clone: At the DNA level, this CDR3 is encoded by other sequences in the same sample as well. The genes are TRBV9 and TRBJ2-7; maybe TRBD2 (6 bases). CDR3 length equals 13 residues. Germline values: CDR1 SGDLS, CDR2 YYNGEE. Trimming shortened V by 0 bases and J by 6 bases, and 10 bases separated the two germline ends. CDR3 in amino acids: CASSVEEGREQYF. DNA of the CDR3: TGTGCCAGCAGCGTAGAGGAGGGGCGCGAGCAGTACTTC.

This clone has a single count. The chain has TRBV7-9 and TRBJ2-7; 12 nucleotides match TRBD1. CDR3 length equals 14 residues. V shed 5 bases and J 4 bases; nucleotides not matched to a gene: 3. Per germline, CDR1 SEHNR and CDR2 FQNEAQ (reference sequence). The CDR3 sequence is CASSAGQGAYEQYF. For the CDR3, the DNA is TGTGCCAGCAGCGCGGGACAGGGGGCGTACGAGCAGTACTTC.

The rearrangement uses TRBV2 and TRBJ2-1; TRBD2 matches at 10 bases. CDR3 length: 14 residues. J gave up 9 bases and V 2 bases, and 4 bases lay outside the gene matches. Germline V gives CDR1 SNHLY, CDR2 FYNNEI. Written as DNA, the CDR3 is TGTGCCAGCAGTGAACGCGCTAGCGGGGGTGAGCAGTTCTTC. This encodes CASSERASGGEQFF.

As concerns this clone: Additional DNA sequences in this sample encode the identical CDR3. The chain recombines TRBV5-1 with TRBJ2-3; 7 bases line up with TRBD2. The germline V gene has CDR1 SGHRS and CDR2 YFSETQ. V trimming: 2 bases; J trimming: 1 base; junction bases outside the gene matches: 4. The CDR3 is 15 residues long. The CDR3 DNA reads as TGCGCCAGCAGCTTAGGTCTAGCGGGCACAGATACGCAGTATTTT. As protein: CASSLGLAGTDTQYF.

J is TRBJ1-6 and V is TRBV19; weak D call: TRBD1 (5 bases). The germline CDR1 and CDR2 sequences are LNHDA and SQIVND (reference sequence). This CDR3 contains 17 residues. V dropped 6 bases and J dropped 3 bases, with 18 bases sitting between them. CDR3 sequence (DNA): TGTGCCAGTAGGGTTGGAGACAGCAACTTCTATAATTCACCCCTCCACTTT. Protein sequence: CASRVGDSNFYNSPLHF.

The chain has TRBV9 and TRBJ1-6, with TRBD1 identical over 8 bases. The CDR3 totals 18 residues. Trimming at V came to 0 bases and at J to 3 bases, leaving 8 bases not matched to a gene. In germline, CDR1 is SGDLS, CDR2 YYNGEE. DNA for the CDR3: TGTGCCAGCAGCGTAGTCACAGGGGGAAAGATCTATAATTCACCCCTCCACTTT. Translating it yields CASSVVTGGKIYNSPLHF.

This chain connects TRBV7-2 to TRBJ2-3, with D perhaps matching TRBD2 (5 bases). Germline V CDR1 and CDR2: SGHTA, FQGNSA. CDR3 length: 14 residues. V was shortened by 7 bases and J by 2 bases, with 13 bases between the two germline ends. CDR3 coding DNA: TGTGCCAGCACCCCCGGGCGGGCCACAGATACGCAGTATTTT. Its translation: CASTPGRATDTQYF.